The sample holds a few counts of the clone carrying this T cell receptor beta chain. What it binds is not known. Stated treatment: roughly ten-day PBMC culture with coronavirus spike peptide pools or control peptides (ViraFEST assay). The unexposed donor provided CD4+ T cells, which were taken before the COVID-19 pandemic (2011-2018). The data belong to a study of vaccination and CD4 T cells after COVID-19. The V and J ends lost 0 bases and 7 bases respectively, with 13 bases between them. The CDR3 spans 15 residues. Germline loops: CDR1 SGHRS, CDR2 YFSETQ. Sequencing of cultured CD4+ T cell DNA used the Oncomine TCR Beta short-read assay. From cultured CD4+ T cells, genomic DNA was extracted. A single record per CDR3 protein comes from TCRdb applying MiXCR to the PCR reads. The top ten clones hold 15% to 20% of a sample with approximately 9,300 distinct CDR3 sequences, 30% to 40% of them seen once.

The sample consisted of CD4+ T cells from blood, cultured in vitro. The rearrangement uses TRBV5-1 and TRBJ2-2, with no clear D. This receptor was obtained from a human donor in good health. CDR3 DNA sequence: TGCGCCAGCAGCTTGGAGACGGACCAAGTCGGGGAGCTGTTTTTT. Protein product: CASSLETDQVGELFF. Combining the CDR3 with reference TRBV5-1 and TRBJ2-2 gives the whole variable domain KAGVTQTPRYLIKTRGQQVTLSCSPISGHRSVSWYQQTPGQGLQFLFEYFSETQRNKGNFPGRFSGRQFSNSRSEMNVSTLELGDSALYLCASSLETDQVGELFFGEGSRLTVL.